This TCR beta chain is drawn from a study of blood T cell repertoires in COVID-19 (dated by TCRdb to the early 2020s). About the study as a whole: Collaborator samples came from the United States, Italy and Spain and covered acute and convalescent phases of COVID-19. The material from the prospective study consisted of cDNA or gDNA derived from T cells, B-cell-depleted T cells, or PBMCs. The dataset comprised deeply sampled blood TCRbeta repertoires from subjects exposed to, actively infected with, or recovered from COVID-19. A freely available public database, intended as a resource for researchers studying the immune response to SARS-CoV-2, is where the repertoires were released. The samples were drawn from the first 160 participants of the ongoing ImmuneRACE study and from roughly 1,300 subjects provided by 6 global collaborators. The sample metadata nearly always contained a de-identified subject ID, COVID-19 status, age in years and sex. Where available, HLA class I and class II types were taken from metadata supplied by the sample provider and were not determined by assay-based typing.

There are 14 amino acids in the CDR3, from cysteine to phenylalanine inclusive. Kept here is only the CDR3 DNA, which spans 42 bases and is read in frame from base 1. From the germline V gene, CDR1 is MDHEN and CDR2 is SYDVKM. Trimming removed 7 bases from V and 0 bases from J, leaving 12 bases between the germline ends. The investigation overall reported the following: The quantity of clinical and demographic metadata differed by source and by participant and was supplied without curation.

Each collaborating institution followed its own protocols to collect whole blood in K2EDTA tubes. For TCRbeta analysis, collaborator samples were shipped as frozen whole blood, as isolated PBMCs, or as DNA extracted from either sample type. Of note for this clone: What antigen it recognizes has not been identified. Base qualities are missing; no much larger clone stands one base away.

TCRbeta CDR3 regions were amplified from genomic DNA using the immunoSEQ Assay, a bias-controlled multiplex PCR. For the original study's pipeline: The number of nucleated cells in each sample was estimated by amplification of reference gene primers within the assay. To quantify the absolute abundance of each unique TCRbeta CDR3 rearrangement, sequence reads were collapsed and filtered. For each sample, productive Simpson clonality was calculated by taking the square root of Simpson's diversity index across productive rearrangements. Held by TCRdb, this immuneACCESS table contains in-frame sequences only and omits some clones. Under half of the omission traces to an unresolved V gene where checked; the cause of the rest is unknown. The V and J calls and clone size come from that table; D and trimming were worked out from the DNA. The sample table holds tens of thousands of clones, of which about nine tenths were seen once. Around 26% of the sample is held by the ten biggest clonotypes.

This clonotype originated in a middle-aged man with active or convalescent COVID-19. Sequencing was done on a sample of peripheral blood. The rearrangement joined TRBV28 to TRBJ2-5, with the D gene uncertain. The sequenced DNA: TGTGCCAGCACGGCTGGGCAGCACCAAGAGACCCAGTACTTC. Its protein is CASTAGQHQETQYF.